Below, one T cell receptor beta chain is given with its context. The target antigen is unknown. A lack of ophthalmopathy progression within 18 months defined stable Graves' hyperthyroidism. These data originate in a study of T cells in Graves' hyperthyroidism and ophthalmopathy. Findings and limits, study-wide: Ophthalmopathy was model-predicted a median about 7.1 months pre-onset.

Amplification yielded TCR beta CDR3 regions, with RNA transcripts as the source. A set of HTBI primers served as the primers for a first-round RT-PCR of the TCR CDR3. TCRdb itself ran the multiplex PCR reads through MiXCR, one entry per CDR3 protein. This table has over 150,000 distinct CDR3 sequences, less than 20% appearing once. Trimming took 3 bases from V and 2 from J, leaving 10 bases between them. There are 14 residues in the CDR3. Sequencing input: blood. The chain combines TRBV12-3 or TRBV12-4 with TRBJ2-5; D perhaps matches TRBD2 (5 bases). This sequence originates from a woman between 45 and 65 years old with Graves' hyperthyroidism. The CDR3 sequence is CASSLPGTQETQYF. The DNA for the CDR3 is TGTGCCAGCAGTTTGCCGGGAACTCAAGAGACCCAGTACTTC.